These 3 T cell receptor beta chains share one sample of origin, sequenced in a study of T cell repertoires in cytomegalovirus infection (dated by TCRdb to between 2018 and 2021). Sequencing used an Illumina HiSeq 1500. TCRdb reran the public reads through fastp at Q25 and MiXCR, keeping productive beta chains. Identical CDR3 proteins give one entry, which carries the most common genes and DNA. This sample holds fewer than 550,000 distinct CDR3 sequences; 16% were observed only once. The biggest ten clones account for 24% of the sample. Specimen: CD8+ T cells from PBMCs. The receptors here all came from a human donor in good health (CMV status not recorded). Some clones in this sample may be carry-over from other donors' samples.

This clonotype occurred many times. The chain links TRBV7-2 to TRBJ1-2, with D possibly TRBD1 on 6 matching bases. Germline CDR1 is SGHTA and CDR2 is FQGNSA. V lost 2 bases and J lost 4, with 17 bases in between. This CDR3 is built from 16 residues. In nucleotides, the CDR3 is TGTGCCAGCAGCTTAATTGGGGGGGGGGCCCTCTATGGCTACACCTTC. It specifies CASSLIGGGALYGYTF.

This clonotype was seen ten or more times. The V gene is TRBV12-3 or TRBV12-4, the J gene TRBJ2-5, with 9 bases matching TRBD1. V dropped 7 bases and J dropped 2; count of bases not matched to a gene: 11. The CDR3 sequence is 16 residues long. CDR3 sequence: CASTQLGQGIQETQYF. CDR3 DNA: TGTGCCAGCACCCAATTGGGACAGGGCATTCAAGAGACCCAGTACTTC.

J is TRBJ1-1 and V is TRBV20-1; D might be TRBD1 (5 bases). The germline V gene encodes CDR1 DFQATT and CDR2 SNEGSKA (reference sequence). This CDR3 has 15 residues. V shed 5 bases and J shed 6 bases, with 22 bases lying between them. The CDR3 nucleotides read TGCAGTGCTGCCCCCAGGGCCGCTCTGGGGGCTGAAGCTTTCTTT. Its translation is CSAAPRAALGAEAFF.